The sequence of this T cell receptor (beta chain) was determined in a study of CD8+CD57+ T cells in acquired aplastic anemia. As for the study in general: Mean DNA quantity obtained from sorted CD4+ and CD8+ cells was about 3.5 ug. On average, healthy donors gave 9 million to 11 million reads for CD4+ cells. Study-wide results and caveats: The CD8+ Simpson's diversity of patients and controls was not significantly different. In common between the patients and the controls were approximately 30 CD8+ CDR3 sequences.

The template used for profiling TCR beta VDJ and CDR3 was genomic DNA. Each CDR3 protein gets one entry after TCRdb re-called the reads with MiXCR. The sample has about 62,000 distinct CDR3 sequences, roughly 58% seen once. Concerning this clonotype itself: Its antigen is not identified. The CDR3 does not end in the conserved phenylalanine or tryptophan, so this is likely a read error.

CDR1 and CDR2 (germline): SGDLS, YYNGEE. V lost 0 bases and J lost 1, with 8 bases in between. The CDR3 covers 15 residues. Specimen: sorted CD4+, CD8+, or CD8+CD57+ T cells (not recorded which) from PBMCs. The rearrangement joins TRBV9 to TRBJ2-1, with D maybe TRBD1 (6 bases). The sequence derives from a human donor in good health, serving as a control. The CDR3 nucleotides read TGTGCCAGCAGCGTAGTCGACAGGTCCTACAATGAGCAGTTCTCC. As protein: CASSVVDRSYNEQFS.